The rows below give T cell receptor beta chains drawn from one sample of a study of response to subunit inactivated influenza vaccine. Via MiXCR, TCRdb re-called the RT-PCR reads, giving one row per CDR3 protein. The sample includes 300,000 to 350,000 distinct CDR3 sequences, 21% of them seen just once. The sequenced sample was PBMCs from blood, obtained 21 months after vaccination. The receptors were gathered from a man between 50 and 69 years old who received an inactivated influenza vaccine. The CDR3 runs from the conserved cysteine through the conserved F or W. D genes are given only for firm matches. Rows give clone size only sometimes, using once, few, many, or a class for an expanded clone.

TRBV13,.,TRBJ1-5,TRBD1,CASRLGATGVNNQPQHF,TGTGCCAGCAGATTGGGAGCGACAGGGGTCAACAATCAGCCCCAGCATTTT
TRBV24-1,.,TRBJ2-3,TRBD1,CATSDRQGRSTDTQYF,TGTGCCACCAGTGACCGACAGGGTAGGAGCACAGATACGCAGTATTTT
TRBV7-9,few,TRBJ2-3,.,CATLGPKGQPTVGEYF,TGTGCCACGTTGGGACCGAAAGGACAGCCCACGGTCGGAGAATATTTT
TRBV7-8,.,TRBJ2-5,TRBD1,CASSAQGNEGTQYF,TGTGCCAGCAGCGCACAGGGGAATGAAGGAACCCAGTACTTC
TRBV4-1,.,TRBJ2-3,TRBD1,CASSQDQGARTDTQYF,TGCGCCAGCAGCCAAGACCAGGGGGCTCGGACAGATACGCAGTATTTT
TRBV20-1,once,TRBJ2-5,.,CSAVGSQETQYF,TGCAGTGCCGTGGGCAGCCAAGAGACCCAGTACTTC
TRBV3-1,.,TRBJ1-1,TRBD1,CASSLQGENTEAFF,TGTGCCAGCAGCCTTCAGGGGGAAAACACTGAAGCTTTCTTT
TRBV12-3/TRBV12-4,few,TRBJ2-1,.,CASSRQRTNEQFF,TGTGCCAGCAGCCGTCAGAGGACCAATGAGCAGTTCTTC
TRBV12-3/TRBV12-4,many,TRBJ1-2,.,CASSTGPGGYTF,TGTGCCAGCAGTACGGGACCGGGCGGCTACACCTTC
TRBV6-5,.,TRBJ1-5,.,CASSYALPSGDQPQHF,TGTGCCAGCAGTTACGCACTCCCCTCAGGAGATCAGCCCCAGCATTTT
TRBV21-1,few,TRBJ1-5,.,CASGWEVSNQPQHF,TGTGCCAGCGGGTGGGAAGTTAGCAATCAGCCCCAGCATTTT
TRBV20-1,.,TRBJ2-7,TRBD1,CSPGQGSPYEQYF,TGCAGTCCAGGACAGGGGTCCCCCTACGAGCAGTACTTC
TRBV12-3/TRBV12-4,few,TRBJ2-2,.,CASSLNAGADTGELFF,TGTGCCAGCAGTTTAAATGCAGGGGCAGACACCGGGGAGCTGTTTTTT
TRBV7-9,.,TRBJ2-2,TRBD1,CASSQQGASTGELFF,TGTGCCAGCAGTCAACAGGGGGCCAGCACCGGGGAGCTGTTTTTT